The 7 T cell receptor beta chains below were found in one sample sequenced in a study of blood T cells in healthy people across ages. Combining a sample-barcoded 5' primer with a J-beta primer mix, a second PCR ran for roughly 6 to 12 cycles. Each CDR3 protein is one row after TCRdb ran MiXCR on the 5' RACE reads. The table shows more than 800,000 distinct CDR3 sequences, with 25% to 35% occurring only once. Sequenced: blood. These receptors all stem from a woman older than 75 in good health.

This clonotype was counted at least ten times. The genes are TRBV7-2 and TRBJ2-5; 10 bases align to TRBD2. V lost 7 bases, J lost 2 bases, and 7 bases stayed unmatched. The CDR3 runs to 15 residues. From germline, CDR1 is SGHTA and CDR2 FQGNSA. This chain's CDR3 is CASTIPSGGQETQYF. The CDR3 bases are TGTGCCAGCACCATCCCTAGCGGGGGACAAGAGACCCAGTACTTC. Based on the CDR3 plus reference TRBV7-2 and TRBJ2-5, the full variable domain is GAGVSQSPSNKVTEKGKDVELRCDPISGHTALYWYRQSLGQGLEFLIYFQGNSAPDKSGLPSDRFSAERTGGSVSTLTIQRTQQEDSAVYLCASTIPSGGQETQYFGPGTRLLVL.

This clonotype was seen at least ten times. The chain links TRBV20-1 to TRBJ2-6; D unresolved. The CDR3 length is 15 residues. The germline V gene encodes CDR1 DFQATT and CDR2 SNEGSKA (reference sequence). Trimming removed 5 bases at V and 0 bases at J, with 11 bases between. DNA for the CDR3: TGCAGTGCTCTAAGGCAGAGCTCTGGGGCCAACGTCCTGACTTTC. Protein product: CSALRQSSGANVLTF.

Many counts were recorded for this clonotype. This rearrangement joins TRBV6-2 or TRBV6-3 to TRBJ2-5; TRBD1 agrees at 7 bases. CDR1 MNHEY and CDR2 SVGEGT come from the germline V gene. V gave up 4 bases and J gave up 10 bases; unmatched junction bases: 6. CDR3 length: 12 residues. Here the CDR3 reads CASSSTGIYQYF. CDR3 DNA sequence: TGTGCCAGCAGTTCGACAGGGATTTACCAGTACTTC.

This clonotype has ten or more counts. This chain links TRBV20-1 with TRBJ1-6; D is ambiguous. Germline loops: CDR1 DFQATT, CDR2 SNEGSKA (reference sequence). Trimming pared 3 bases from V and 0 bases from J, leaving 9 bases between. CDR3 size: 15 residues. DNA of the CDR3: TGCAGTGCTAGGGGTTCAAACTCCTATAATTCACCCCTCCACTTT. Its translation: CSARGSNSYNSPLHF.

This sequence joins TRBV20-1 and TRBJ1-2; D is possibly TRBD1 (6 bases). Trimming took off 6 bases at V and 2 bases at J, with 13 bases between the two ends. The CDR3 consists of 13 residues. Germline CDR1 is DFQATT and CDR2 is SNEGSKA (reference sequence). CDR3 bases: TGCAGTGCGAAGGACAGCTTCAACTATGGCTACACCTTC. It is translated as CSAKDSFNYGYTF.

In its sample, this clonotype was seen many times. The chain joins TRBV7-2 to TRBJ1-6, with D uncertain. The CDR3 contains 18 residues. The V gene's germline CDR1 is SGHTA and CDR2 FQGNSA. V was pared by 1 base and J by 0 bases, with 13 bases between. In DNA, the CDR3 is TGTGCCAGCAGCTTAGTCCCAGGCTTAAGCTCCTATAATTCACCCCTCCACTTT. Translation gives CASSLVPGLSSYNSPLHF. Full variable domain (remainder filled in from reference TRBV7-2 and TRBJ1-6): GAGVSQSPSNKVTEKGKDVELRCDPISGHTALYWYRQSLGQGLEFLIYFQGNSAPDKSGLPSDRFSAERTGGSVSTLTIQRTQQEDSAVYLCASSLVPGLSSYNSPLHFGNGTRLTVT.

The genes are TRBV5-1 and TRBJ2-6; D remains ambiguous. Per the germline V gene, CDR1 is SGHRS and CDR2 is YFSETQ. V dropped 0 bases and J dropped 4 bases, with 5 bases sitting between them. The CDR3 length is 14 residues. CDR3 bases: TGCGCCAGCAGCTTGGAGACCGGGGCCAACGTCCTGACTTTC. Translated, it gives CASSLETGANVLTF.